This T cell receptor beta chain was sequenced in a study of T-cell reconstitution after alpha-beta-depleted transplantation in children. Study results and caveats: Several hundred expanded graft clones reportedly were the source of alpha-beta T cells about two months after transplant.

A library of TCRbeta sequences, prepared with unique molecular identifiers, was generated. TCRdb itself ran the PCR reads through MiXCR, one entry per CDR3 protein. This table has some 450,000 distinct CDR3 sequences, approximately 41% appearing once. Trimming took off 5 bases at V and 0 bases at J, with 7 bases between the two ends. The germline V gene encodes CDR1 DFQATT and CDR2 SNEGSKA (reference sequence). The CDR3 sequence is 13 residues long. This clonotype showed up just a few times. Its antigen is as yet unknown. The receptor's source is a girl aged 2-10 years with aplastic anemia, due to receive a stem cell transplant. The chain employs TRBV20-1 and TRBJ1-4; D ambiguous. The sequenced sample was PBMCs, obtained before TCRalphabeta/CD19-depleted stem cell transplant. CDR3 in amino acids: CSAGYATNEKLFF. CDR3 nucleotides: TGCAGTGCTGGATATGCAACTAATGAAAAACTGTTTTTT.